In this sample, the clone carrying this TCR beta chain turned up a few times. Each CDR3 protein is one row after TCRdb ran MiXCR on the RT-PCR reads. The sample includes 400,000 to 500,000 distinct CDR3 sequences, approximately 16% seen only once; the top ten take roughly 7%. The sample comes from a study of patients and donors after allogeneic stem cell transplantation. CDR1 MNHNS and CDR2 SASEGT come from the germline V gene. The CDR3 consists of 14 residues. The ends were cut back, 5 bases at V and 3 bases at J, with 11 bases in the middle. The sequence came from a human donor who was either an allogeneic HSCT recipient or a stem cell or donor lymphocyte infusion donor (not recorded which). It is not recorded whose cells these are; they may come from a transplant donor. This chain uses TRBV6-1 with TRBJ1-3; D remains unclear. Sequencing input: blood, either unsorted or a sorted T cell fraction (not recorded which). The CDR3, as DNA: TGTGCCAGCAGTAGGGCAGCCGGTGGAAACACCATATATTTT. It is translated as CASSRAAGGNTIYF.